Only a few counts were recorded for the clone carrying this TCR beta chain. This sample is drawn from a study of blood T cell repertoires in COVID-19. This table comes from immunoSEQ multiplex PCR, and its TCRdb copy is limited to in-frame clones, with some not included. The table has some 54,000 clones, about 81% seen once. Unmatched junction bases numbered 1, after V lost 1 base and J lost 4 bases. This CDR3 has 14 amino acids. Germline CDR1 KGHSH, CDR2 LQKENI. Recruited during active infection, patients (from Seattle) were subsequently followed longitudinally. The chain recombines TRBV18 with TRBJ2-1; 7 bases are a match to TRBD1. The source of this sequence is a woman of 80 years or more with COVID-19, enrolled during active disease. The sequenced sample consisted of peripheral blood. CDR3 in DNA: TGTGCCAGCTCACCACAGGGACAGTACAATGAGCAGTTCTTC. Translating it yields CASSPQGQYNEQFF.